The 3 T cell receptor beta chains below all came from one sample that was sequenced in a study of blood T cell repertoires in COVID-19. Sequencing used immunoSEQ multiplex PCR; TCRdb keeps in-frame clones, though not all of them. The table lists about 120,000 clones, roughly nine tenths of them singletons. Material for sequencing was peripheral blood. These TCRs come from a man aged 40-55 years with acute or convalescent COVID-19.

The J gene is TRBJ1-6, the V gene TRBV19, with 8 positions matching TRBD1. CDR3 length: 16 residues. J lost 10 bases, V lost 7 bases, and 15 bases had no gene match. Germline V gives CDR1 LNHDA, CDR2 SQIVND (reference sequence). Written as DNA, the CDR3 is TGTGCCAGTAATCCAAGCGCGGACAGGGTTGGATCACCCCTCCACTTT. Protein sequence: CASNPSADRVGSPLHF.

The V and J genes are TRBV6-1 and TRBJ1-1; 8 nucleotides agree with TRBD1. Germline assignment: CDR1 MNHNS and CDR2 SASEGT. The CDR3 loop spans 17 amino acids. V shed 1 base, J shed 7 bases, and the junction held 14 bases outside the gene matches. The CDR3 loop is CASSEGWGQAAENEAFF. CDR3 coding DNA: TGTGCCAGCAGTGAAGGTTGGGGACAGGCCGCAGAGAATGAAGCTTTCTTT.

The chain links TRBV5-4 to TRBJ1-1, with 12 positions matching TRBD1. The ends lost 4 bases at V and 11 bases at J; junction bases unmatched: 12. The germline CDR1 and CDR2 sequences are SGHNT and YYREEE (reference sequence). The CDR3 spans 15 residues. CDR3 DNA: TGTGCCAGCAGCCCCGAGGGGGACAGGGGGCGTTGGGCTTTCTTT. This encodes CASSPEGDRGRWAFF.